One and the same sample provided the 6 T cell receptor beta chains below, sequenced in a study of regulatory T cells in long-lasting Graves disease. iRepertoire HTBI primers and Arm-PCR of CDR3 regions built TCR beta libraries. TCRdb re-derived calls from the multiplex PCR reads in MiXCR, one entry per CDR3 protein. The data show 420,000 or so distinct CDR3 sequences, roughly 17% seen once. Time point: newly diagnosed GD, antithyroid drugs for less than 3 months. RNA isolated from PBMCs was used to make the TCR library. This same sample was also taken into another study, of T cells in Graves' hyperthyroidism and ophthalmopathy.

Material: peripheral blood mononuclear cells (PBMCs), obtained at new diagnosis, from a patient treated with antithyroid drugs. These receptors were obtained from a woman aged 18-29 years with Graves disease.

This clonotype was detected a few times. V and J are TRBV7-3 and TRBJ2-2; 8 nucleotides align to TRBD1. The germline V gene has CDR1 SGHTA and CDR2 FQGTGA. V shed 5 bases, J shed 6 bases, and the junction held 8 bases outside the gene matches. The CDR3 runs to 15 residues. CDR3 sequence reads: CASSLGQGSAGELFF. The DNA of the CDR3 is TGTGCCAGCAGCCTTGGACAGGGAAGTGCCGGGGAGCTGTTTTTT.

This clonotype occurred many times. This chain links TRBV5-5 with TRBJ1-5; no reliable D call. This CDR3 has 13 amino acids. Deletions cut 0 bases from V and 5 bases from J, with 6 bases between. Germline lookup yields CDR1 SGHKS and CDR2 YYEKEE (reference sequence). CDR3 nucleotide sequence: TGTGCCAGCAGCTTGGAACACGATCAGCCCCAGCATTTT. Translating gives CASSLEHDQPQHF.

The V call is TRBV10-3, the J call TRBJ2-1; the match to TRBD2 covers 12 bases. The germline gives CDR1 ENHRY, CDR2 SYGVKD. V shed 0 bases and J 4 bases; nucleotides not matched to a gene: 4. The CDR3 is 17 amino acids. The CDR3 DNA is TGTGCCATCAGTGAGTCGACTAGCGGGAGAACTTACAATGAGCAGTTCTTC. Protein product: CAISESTSGRTYNEQFF.

This clonotype was counted ten times or more. The chain joins TRBV7-2 to TRBJ2-3; the match to TRBD2 covers 9 bases. Looked up from germline, CDR1 is SGHTA and CDR2 is FQGNSA. This CDR3 region has 16 residues. J lost 6 bases, V lost 4 bases, and 11 bases had no gene match. Here the CDR3 DNA reads TGTGCCAGCAGCTACCTTAGCGGGAGCCTCTTGGATACGCAGTATTTT. Translation gives CASSYLSGSLLDTQYF.

The sample holds many counts of this clonotype. V and J are TRBV7-2 and TRBJ2-2; perhaps TRBD2 as D (5 bases). The CDR3 is made up of 14 amino acids. Per the germline V gene, CDR1 is SGHTA and CDR2 is FQGNSA. Between the trimmed V and J ends, which lost 7 bases and 1 base, there was a span of 10 bases. CDR3 sequence (DNA): TGTGCCAGCACCGCGGGCCGGAACACCGGGGAGCTGTTTTTT. Its protein product is CASTAGRNTGELFF.

This clonotype was seen ten or more times. The CDR3 spells CASTIRLGTPQYF. DNA of the CDR3: TGTGCCAGCACAATTCGACTAGGGACGCCGCAGTATTTT. The chain carries TRBV27 and TRBJ2-3; D perhaps matches TRBD2 (6 bases). This CDR3 comprises 13 residues. Trimming left V 7 bases short and J 10 bases short, with 18 bases between. Germline loops: CDR1 MNHEY, CDR2 SMNVEV (reference sequence).